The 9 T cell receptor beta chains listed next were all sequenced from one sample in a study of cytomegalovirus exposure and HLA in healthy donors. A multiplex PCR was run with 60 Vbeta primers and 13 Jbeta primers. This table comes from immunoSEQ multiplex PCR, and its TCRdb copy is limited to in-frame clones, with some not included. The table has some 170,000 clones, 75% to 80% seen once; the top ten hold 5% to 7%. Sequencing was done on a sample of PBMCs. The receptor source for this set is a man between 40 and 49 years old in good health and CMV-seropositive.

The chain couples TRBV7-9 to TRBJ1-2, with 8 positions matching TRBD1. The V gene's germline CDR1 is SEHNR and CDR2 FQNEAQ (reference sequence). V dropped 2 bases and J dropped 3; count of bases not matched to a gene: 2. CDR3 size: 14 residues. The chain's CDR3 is CASSLPGGYYGYTF. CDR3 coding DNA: TGTGCCAGCAGCTTACCAGGGGGCTACTATGGCTACACCTTC.

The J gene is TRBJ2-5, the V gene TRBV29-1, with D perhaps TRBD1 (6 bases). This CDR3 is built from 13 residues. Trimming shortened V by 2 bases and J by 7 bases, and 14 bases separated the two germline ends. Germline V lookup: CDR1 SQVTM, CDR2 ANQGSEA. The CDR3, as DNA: TGCAGCGTTGAACAGGGGCCTTCGGGGACCCAGTACTTC. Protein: CSVEQGPSGTQYF.

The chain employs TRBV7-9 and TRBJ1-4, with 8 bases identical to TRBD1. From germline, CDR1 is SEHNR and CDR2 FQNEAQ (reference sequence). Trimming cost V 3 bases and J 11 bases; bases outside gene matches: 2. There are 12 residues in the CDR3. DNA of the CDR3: TGTGCCAGCAGCTTGGACAGGGACAAACTGTTTTTT. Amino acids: CASSLDRDKLFF. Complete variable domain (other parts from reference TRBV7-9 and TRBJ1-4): DTGVSQNPRHKITKRGQNVTFRCDPISEHNRLYWYRQTLGQGPEFLTYFQNEAQLEKSRLLSDRFSAERPKGSFSTLEIQRTEQGDSAMYLCASSLDRDKLFFGSGTQLSVL.

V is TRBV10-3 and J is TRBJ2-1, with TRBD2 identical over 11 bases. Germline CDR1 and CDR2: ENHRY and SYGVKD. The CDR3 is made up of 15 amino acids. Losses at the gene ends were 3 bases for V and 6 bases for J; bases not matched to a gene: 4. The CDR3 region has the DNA TGTGCCATCAGTGAAGGGCTAGCGGGAGGCAATGAGCAGTTCTTC. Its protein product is CAISEGLAGGNEQFF.

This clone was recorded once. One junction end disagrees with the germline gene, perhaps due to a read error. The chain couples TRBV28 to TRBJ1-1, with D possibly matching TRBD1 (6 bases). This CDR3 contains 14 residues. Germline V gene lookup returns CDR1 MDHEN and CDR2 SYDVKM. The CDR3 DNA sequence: TGTACCAGCAGTACTTCAGGGGCACGGACTGAAGCTTTCTTT. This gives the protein CTSSTSGARTEAFF.

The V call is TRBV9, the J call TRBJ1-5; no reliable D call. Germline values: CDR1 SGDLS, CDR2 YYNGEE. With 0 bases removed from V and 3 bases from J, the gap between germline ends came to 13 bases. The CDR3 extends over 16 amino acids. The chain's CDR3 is CASSVDEGRNNQPQHF. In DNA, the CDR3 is TGTGCCAGCAGCGTAGATGAGGGTAGGAACAATCAGCCCCAGCATTTT.

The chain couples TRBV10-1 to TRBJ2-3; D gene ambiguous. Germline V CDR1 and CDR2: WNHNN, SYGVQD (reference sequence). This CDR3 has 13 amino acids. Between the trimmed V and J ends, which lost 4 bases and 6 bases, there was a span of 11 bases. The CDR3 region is CASSAQRGDTQYF. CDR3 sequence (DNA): TGCGCCAGCAGTGCCCAGCGCGGTGATACGCAGTATTTT.

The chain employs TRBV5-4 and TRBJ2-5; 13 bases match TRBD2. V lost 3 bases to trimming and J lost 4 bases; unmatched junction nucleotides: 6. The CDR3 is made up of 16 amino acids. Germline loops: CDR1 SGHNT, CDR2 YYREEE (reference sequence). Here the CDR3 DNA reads TGTGCCAGCAGCTCCGGACTAGCGGGAGAGGGAGAGACCCAGTACTTC. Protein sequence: CASSSGLAGEGETQYF.

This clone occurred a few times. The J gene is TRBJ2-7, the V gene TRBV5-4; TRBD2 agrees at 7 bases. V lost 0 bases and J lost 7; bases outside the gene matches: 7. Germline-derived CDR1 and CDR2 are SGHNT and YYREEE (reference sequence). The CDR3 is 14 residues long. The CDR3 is CASSLGGEAGEQYF. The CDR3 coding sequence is TGTGCCAGCAGCTTGGGGGGGGAAGCGGGGGAGCAGTACTTC.